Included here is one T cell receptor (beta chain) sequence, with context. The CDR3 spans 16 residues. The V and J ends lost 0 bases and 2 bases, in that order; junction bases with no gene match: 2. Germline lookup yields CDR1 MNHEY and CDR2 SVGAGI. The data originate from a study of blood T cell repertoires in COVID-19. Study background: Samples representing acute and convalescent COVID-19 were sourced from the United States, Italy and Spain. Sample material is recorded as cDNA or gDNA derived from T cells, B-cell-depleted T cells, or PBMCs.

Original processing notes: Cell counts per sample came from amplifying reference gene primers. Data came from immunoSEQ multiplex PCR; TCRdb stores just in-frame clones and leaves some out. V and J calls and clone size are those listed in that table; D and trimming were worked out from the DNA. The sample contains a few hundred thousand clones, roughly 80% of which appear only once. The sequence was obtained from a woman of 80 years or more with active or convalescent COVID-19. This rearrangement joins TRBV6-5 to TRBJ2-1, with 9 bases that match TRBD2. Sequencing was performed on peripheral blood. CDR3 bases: TGTGCCAGCAGTTACTCCGGGACTAGCACCTACAATGAGCAGTTCTTC. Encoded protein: CASSYSGTSTYNEQFF.